This TCR beta chain was found in a study of shared clonotypes between healthy human individuals. CDR1 is SEHNR, CDR2 FQNEAQ, per germline (reference sequence). CDR3 length: 11 residues. V lost 5 bases, J lost 4 bases, and 3 bases lay in between. The authors split each subset's genomic DNA evenly across several immunoSEQ plates. Libraries were prepared by immunoSEQ multiplex PCR; TCRdb keeps only in-frame clonotypes and omits some of them. This table has hundreds of thousands of clones, less than 80% appearing once. The source material was PBMCs. This sequence originates from a woman aged 40 to 49 in good health. Some clones in this sample may be carry-over from other donors' samples. The chain is built from TRBV7-9 and TRBJ2-1; D is undetermined. The CDR3 sequence: CASSRYNEQFF. The CDR3 region has the DNA TGTGCCAGCAGCCGGTACAATGAGCAGTTCTTC.